The 25 T cell receptor beta chains reported below all come from one sample, sequenced in a study of regulatory T cells in long-lasting Graves disease. Time point of the sample: newly diagnosed GD, antithyroid drugs for less than 3 months. Making the TCR library involved RNA that had been extracted from PBMCs. Researchers made TCR beta libraries by using iRepertoire HTBI primers and running Arm-PCR on CDR3 regions. TCRdb ran MiXCR on the multiplex PCR reads and lists one entry per CDR3 protein. The profile shows 350,000 to 450,000 distinct CDR3 sequences, over 14% of them singletons. This sample was also put to use in a study of T cells in Graves' hyperthyroidism and ophthalmopathy.

Sequenced here: peripheral blood mononuclear cells (PBMCs), sampled at new diagnosis, from a patient treated with antithyroid drugs. Receptor source: a woman between 40 and 55 years old with Graves disease.

This clonotype was recorded many times. This chain joins TRBV9 and TRBJ2-7, with TRBD2 matching 11 bases. This CDR3 is 16 amino acids long. Germline lookup yields CDR1 SGDLS and CDR2 YYNGEE. V was pared by 2 bases and J by 5 bases, with 9 bases of the junction left unmatched. The CDR3: CASSVDMGTSGNEQYF. The CDR3 DNA follows: TGTGCCAGCAGCGTCGACATGGGGACTAGCGGTAACGAGCAGTACTTC.

This clonotype was seen at least ten times. This chain joins TRBV27 and TRBJ2-7; 11 bases match TRBD2. V lost 6 bases, J lost 2 bases, and 3 bases stayed unmatched. The CDR3 extends over 14 amino acids. Germline loops: CDR1 MNHEY, CDR2 SMNVEV (reference sequence). In nucleotides, the CDR3 is TGTGCCAGCAGGGCGGGACTAGCGGCCTACGAGCAGTACTTC. Protein sequence: CASRAGLAAYEQYF.

This sequence joins TRBV19 and TRBJ2-1, with unresolved D. There are 11 residues in the CDR3. The V end lost 1 base, the J end lost 8 bases, and 3 bases lay between the germline ends. Per germline, CDR1 LNHDA and CDR2 SQIVND (reference sequence). The CDR3 sequence is CASSIVHEQFF. For the CDR3, the DNA is TGTGCCAGTAGTATAGTCCATGAGCAGTTCTTC. The entire variable domain, with the rest obtained from reference TRBV19 and TRBJ2-1, is as follows: DGGITQSPKYLFRKEGQNVTLSCEQNLNHDAMYWYRQDPGQGLRLIYYSQIVNDFQKGDIAEGYSVSREKKESFPLTVTSAQKNPTAFYLCASSIVHEQFFGPGTRLTVL.

This clonotype was recorded at least ten times. V is TRBV12-3 or TRBV12-4 and J is TRBJ1-2; D is possibly TRBD1 (6 bases). Trimming cost V 6 bases and J 1 base, with 12 bases left between them. This CDR3 is built from 14 residues. CDR3 sequence (DNA): TGTGCCAGCAGCGGAGCACAGGGTAACTATGGCTACACCTTC. It specifies CASSGAQGNYGYTF.

Only a few counts were recorded for this clonotype. The J gene is TRBJ2-5, the V gene TRBV6-1; weak D call: TRBD1 (6 bases). V was cut by 7 bases and J by 3 bases, with 12 bases left in between. From germline, CDR1 is MNHNS and CDR2 SASEGT. This CDR3 spans 13 amino acids. DNA for the CDR3: TGTGCCAGCACCGACAGGAAAGAAGAGACCCAGTACTTC. Its translation is CASTDRKEETQYF.

This clonotype was detected a few times. V gene TRBV6-2 or TRBV6-3 combines with J gene TRBJ2-2; TRBD1 might be the D (5 bases). V gave up 9 bases and J gave up 6 bases, with 23 bases separating them. Germline V gene lookup returns CDR1 MNHEY and CDR2 SVGEGT. This CDR3 has 16 residues. CDR3 amino acids: CASAHRWGQTAGELFF. The CDR3 DNA is TGTGCCAGTGCCCATAGGTGGGGCCAAACCGCCGGGGAGCTGTTTTTT.

This chain links TRBV6-1 with TRBJ2-1, with 7 positions matching TRBD1. Germline lookup yields CDR1 MNHNS and CDR2 SASEGT. This CDR3 spans 16 amino acids. The junction had 8 bases not matched to a gene; V was cut back by 6 bases and J by 0 bases. As DNA, the CDR3 is TGTGCCAGCAGACCCCAAGACAGGGCCTCCTACAATGAGCAGTTCTTC. Residues: CASRPQDRASYNEQFF.

In its sample, this clonotype was seen many times. The V gene is TRBV19, the J gene TRBJ2-3; 7 positions match TRBD2. Germline V lookup: CDR1 LNHDA, CDR2 SQIVND (reference sequence). V gave up 6 bases and J gave up 0 bases; unmatched junction bases: 6. The CDR3 extends over 15 amino acids. The CDR3 here is CASSAGVTSTDTQYF. CDR3 DNA sequence: TGTGCCAGTAGCGCGGGGGTTACGAGCACAGATACGCAGTATTTT. The variable domain in full, with the rest retrieved from reference TRBV19 and TRBJ2-3, is DGGITQSPKYLFRKEGQNVTLSCEQNLNHDAMYWYRQDPGQGLRLIYYSQIVNDFQKGDIAEGYSVSREKKESFPLTVTSAQKNPTAFYLCASSAGVTSTDTQYFGPGTRLTVL.

This clonotype appeared a few times. The gene calls are TRBV7-3 and TRBJ1-1; D gene ambiguous. V lost 4 bases, J lost 8 bases, and 8 bases lay in between. This CDR3 has 11 amino acids. The germline V gene encodes CDR1 SGHTA and CDR2 FQGTGA. The CDR3 sequence is CASSSGREAFF. For the CDR3, the DNA is TGTGCCAGCAGCTCCGGACGGGAAGCTTTCTTT.

This clonotype was counted many times. The CDR3 loop reads CASSLRLGYYEQYF. CDR3 bases: TGTGCCAGCAGTTTACGACTAGGATACTACGAGCAGTACTTC. The chain recombines TRBV28 with TRBJ2-7; maybe TRBD2 (6 bases). Germline-derived CDR1 and CDR2 are MDHEN and SYDVKM. V was cut by 2 bases and J by 3 bases, with 11 bases left in between. This CDR3 comprises 14 residues.

This clonotype was counted many times. V and J are TRBV28 and TRBJ2-5; perhaps TRBD2 as D (7 bases). Germline assignment: CDR1 MDHEN and CDR2 SYDVKM. This CDR3 spans 12 amino acids. Trimming removed 6 bases at V and 10 bases at J, with 15 bases between. DNA for the CDR3: TGTGCCAGCAGGGGCGCGGGGGCGGACCAGTACTTC. This gives the protein CASRGAGADQYF.

Comments on this clonotype: Being one base from a much bigger clone, this may be a read error. The rearrangement links TRBV2 to TRBJ2-1; TRBD2 agrees at 7 bases. V shed 7 bases and J 14 bases; nucleotides not matched to a gene: 14. There are 13 residues in the CDR3. Germline lookup yields CDR1 SNHLY and CDR2 FYNNEI. DNA of the CDR3: TGTGCCAGCATCCTAGGGAGGGGTTTGGGGGAGTTCTTC. Protein product: CASILGRGLGEFF.

In this sample, this clonotype turned up a few times. This CDR3 is CASSLYRGDTEAFF. The CDR3 DNA sequence: TGTGCCAGCAGCTTATATCGGGGGGACACTGAAGCTTTCTTT. The V and J genes are TRBV11-3 and TRBJ1-1, with a tentative D call TRBD1 (5 bases). Per germline, CDR1 SGHNT and CDR2 YENEEA. The V end was cut by 2 bases, the J end by 3 bases, with 10 bases between. The CDR3 is made up of 14 amino acids.

This clonotype was seen many times. This chain joins TRBV5-1 and TRBJ1-1; 8 bases align to TRBD1. Looked up from germline, CDR1 is SGHRS and CDR2 is YFSETQ. The CDR3 consists of 16 residues. The V segment lost 2 bases and the J segment 2 bases; nucleotides outside the gene matches: 8. This chain's CDR3 is CASSFQQGVGNTEAFF. The CDR3 DNA is TGCGCCAGCAGCTTTCAACAGGGGGTGGGAAACACTGAAGCTTTCTTT. Looking up the rest from reference TRBV5-1 and TRBJ1-1 gives the full variable domain: KAGVTQTPRYLIKTRGQQVTLSCSPISGHRSVSWYQQTPGQGLQFLFEYFSETQRNKGNFPGRFSGRQFSNSRSEMNVSTLELGDSALYLCASSFQQGVGNTEAFFGQGTRLTVV.

This clonotype was seen ten or more times. V and J are TRBV27 and TRBJ2-6; D is ambiguous. Trimming took off 5 bases at V and 2 bases at J, with 10 bases between the two ends. Germline V gene sequence: CDR1 MNHEY, CDR2 SMNVEV (reference sequence). CDR3 length equals 15 residues. The CDR3 region has the DNA TGTGCCAGCAGTCCATACTGGGCTGGGGCCAACGTCCTGACTTTC. Translated: CASSPYWAGANVLTF.

The chain couples TRBV27 to TRBJ2-2; 8 nucleotides align to TRBD1. V gave up 5 bases and J gave up 5 bases; unmatched junction bases: 7. The CDR3 loop spans 15 amino acids. Germline CDR1 and CDR2: MNHEY and SMNVEV (reference sequence). The chain's CDR3 is CASSPWDRRTGELFF. CDR3 nucleotide sequence: TGTGCCAGCAGTCCCTGGGACAGGAGAACCGGGGAGCTGTTTTTT.

This chain uses TRBV5-1 with TRBJ2-3; possible D gene TRBD2, 5 bases. Trimming stripped 3 bases from V and 3 bases from J, with 14 bases between. The CDR3 runs to 15 residues. Per the germline V gene, CDR1 is SGHRS and CDR2 is YFSETQ. The CDR3 is CASSSGPPGTDTQYF. In DNA, the CDR3 is TGCGCCAGCAGCTCCGGGCCCCCGGGAACAGATACGCAGTATTTT.

The chain combines TRBV20-1 with TRBJ2-5; 10 bases are shared with TRBD1. V lost 7 bases and J lost 5; bases outside the gene matches: 4. The CDR3 loop spans 12 amino acids. Per germline, CDR1 DFQATT and CDR2 SNEGSKA (reference sequence). The CDR3 sequence: CSGGQGEETQYF. CDR3 bases: TGCAGTGGCGGACAGGGGGAGGAGACCCAGTACTTC.

The chain is built from TRBV7-6 and TRBJ2-1, with a possible D match to TRBD2 (6 bases). Germline V gene sequence: CDR1 SGHVS, CDR2 FNYEAQ. This CDR3 is built from 15 residues. Trimming took 1 base from V and 2 from J, leaving 9 bases between them. The CDR3 reads CASSLEPGAYNEQFF. The CDR3 DNA reads as TGTGCCAGCAGCTTAGAACCGGGGGCCTACAATGAGCAGTTCTTC. Looking up the rest from reference TRBV7-6 and TRBJ2-1 gives the full variable domain: GAGVSQSPRYKVTKRGQDVALRCDPISGHVSLYWYRQALGQGPEFLTYFNYEAQQDKSGLPNDRFSAERPEGSISTLTIQRTEQRDSAMYRCASSLEPGAYNEQFFGPGTRLTVL.

This clonotype was seen ten or more times. V and J are TRBV2 and TRBJ1-2; D is ambiguous. Germline values: CDR1 SNHLY, CDR2 FYNNEI. The CDR3 sequence is 16 residues long. V dropped 3 bases and J dropped 2 bases, with 16 bases sitting between them. For the CDR3, the DNA is TGTGCCAGCAGTGATGCTTCTGACCCTGGGAACTATGGCTACACCTTC. Translation: CASSDASDPGNYGYTF.

The rearrangement joins TRBV7-9 to TRBJ2-1; TRBD2 agrees at 11 bases. The CDR3 loop spans 17 amino acids. V dropped 1 base and J dropped 4; count of bases not matched to a gene: 6. Looked up from germline, CDR1 is SEHNR and CDR2 is FQNEAQ (reference sequence). CDR3 nucleotide sequence: TGTGCCAGCAGCTTAGAGATTGGGACTAGCGGATACAATGAGCAGTTCTTC. Translating it yields CASSLEIGTSGYNEQFF.

As for this clonotype: A clone one base away is much larger, so this may be a read error. The chain carries TRBV7-3 and TRBJ2-6, with 12 bases that match TRBD2. This CDR3 region has 18 residues. Trimming at V came to 5 bases and at J to 2 bases, leaving 7 bases not matched to a gene. Germline-derived CDR1 and CDR2 are SGHTA and FQGTGA. CDR3 bases: TGTGCCAGCAGCACCCAACTAGCGGGAGGTCCTGGGGCCAACGTCCTGACTTTC. Translating gives CASSTQLAGGPGANVLTF.

This clonotype was seen only a few times. The rearrangement joins TRBV9 to TRBJ2-1; D may be TRBD2 (5 bases). From germline, CDR1 is SGDLS and CDR2 YYNGEE. This CDR3 is 14 amino acids long. V gave up 4 bases and J gave up 7 bases, with 15 bases separating them. The CDR3 sequence: CASSLRTSTNEQFF. Here the CDR3 DNA reads TGTGCCAGCAGCCTCCGGACTTCAACTAATGAGCAGTTCTTC. The variable domain in full, completed from reference TRBV9 and TRBJ2-1, reads DSGVTQTPKHLITATGQRVTLRCSPRSGDLSVYWYQQSLDQGLQFLIQYYNGEERAKGNILERFSAQQFPDLHSELNLSSLELGDSALYFCASSLRTSTNEQFFGPGTRLTVL.

This clonotype was observed a handful of times. V is TRBV29-1 and J is TRBJ2-1; 7 positions agree with TRBD1. V shed 8 bases and J 9 bases; nucleotides not matched to a gene: 16. The CDR3 covers 14 residues. CDR1 and CDR2 (germline): SQVTM, ANQGSEA. CDR3 DNA: TGCAGCTCTCCCTTGAGGGGCCCAGGGGGTGAGCAGTTCTTC. This codes for CSSPLRGPGGEQFF.

The sample holds a few counts of this clonotype. The rearrangement links TRBV12-3 or TRBV12-4 to TRBJ2-6; the match to TRBD1 covers 10 bases. V shed 8 bases, J shed 4 bases, and the junction held 11 bases outside the gene matches. The CDR3 runs 17 residues. The CDR3 reads CASVRDRGARGANVLTF. CDR3 in DNA: TGTGCCAGCGTCAGGGACAGGGGCGCGAGGGGGGCCAACGTCCTGACTTTC.